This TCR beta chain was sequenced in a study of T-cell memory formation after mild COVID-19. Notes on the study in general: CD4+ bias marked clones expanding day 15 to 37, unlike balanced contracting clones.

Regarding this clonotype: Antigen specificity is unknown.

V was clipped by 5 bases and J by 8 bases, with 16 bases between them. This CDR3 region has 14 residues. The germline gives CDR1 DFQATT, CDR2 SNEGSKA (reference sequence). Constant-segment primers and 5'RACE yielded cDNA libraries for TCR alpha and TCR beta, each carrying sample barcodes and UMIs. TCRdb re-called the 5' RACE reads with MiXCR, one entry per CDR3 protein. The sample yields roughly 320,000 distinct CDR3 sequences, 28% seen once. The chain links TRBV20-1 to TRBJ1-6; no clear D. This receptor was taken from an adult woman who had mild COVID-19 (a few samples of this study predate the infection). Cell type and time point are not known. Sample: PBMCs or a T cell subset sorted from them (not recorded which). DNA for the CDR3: TGCAGTGCTCTATCCCCAGGCGGGCATTCACCCCTCCACTTT. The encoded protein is CSALSPGGHSPLHF.